These 18 T cell receptor beta chains came from one sample sequenced in a study of CD8 T cells in ankylosing spondylitis. One entry per CDR3 protein, called by TCRdb with MiXCR from the 5' RACE reads. The sample has roughly 86,000 distinct CDR3 sequences; about 8.8% are singletons. Sequencing was done on a sample of blood, either unsorted or a sorted T cell fraction (not recorded which). The origin of the receptors is a male donor with ankylosing spondylitis or in good health (not recorded which).

This clonotype was found many times. The V and J genes are TRBV20-1 and TRBJ2-5; D possibly corresponds to TRBD1 (6 bases). V gave up 2 bases and J gave up 0 bases, with 10 bases separating them. Germline values: CDR1 DFQATT, CDR2 SNEGSKA (reference sequence). The CDR3 is 14 residues long. The CDR3 protein is CSARIGQYQETQYF. The CDR3 region has the DNA TGCAGTGCTAGAATAGGACAGTACCAAGAGACCCAGTACTTC.

This clonotype was seen at least ten times. The rearrangement links TRBV12-5 to TRBJ2-2; D unresolved. There are 16 residues in the CDR3. Trimming removed 9 bases from V and 6 bases from J, with 23 bases in between. Germline CDR1 LGHNT, CDR2 FRNRAP. For the CDR3, the DNA is TGTGCTAGCGGACGACTGGGCCTAGTTGGCGCCGGGGAGCTGTTTTTT. Protein sequence: CASGRLGLVGAGELFF.

Ten or more counts support this clonotype. The chain is built from TRBV28 and TRBJ2-1, with no clear D. This CDR3 region has 13 residues. CDR1 and CDR2 from the germline V gene are MDHEN and SYDVKM. V was pared by 11 bases and J by 7 bases, with 18 bases between. CDR3 sequence: CASPSPSTNEQFF. The CDR3 DNA reads as TGTGCCTCTCCAAGTCCCTCTACGAATGAGCAGTTCTTC.

This clonotype was recorded many times. The chain carries TRBV5-1 and TRBJ2-3; the D gene is possibly TRBD2 (6 bases). Trimming shortened V by 0 bases and J by 6 bases, and 17 bases separated the two germline ends. This CDR3 is 16 amino acids long. Germline CDR1 reads SGHRS; CDR2 reads YFSETQ. CDR3 in amino acids: CASSLEPRGGMDTQYF. The CDR3 nucleotides read TGCGCCAGCAGCTTGGAGCCCAGAGGCGGGATGGATACGCAGTATTTT.

This clonotype was counted many times. The chain combines TRBV21-1 with TRBJ1-2. TRBV21-1 is a pseudogene locus. This CDR3 contains 17 residues. The CDR3 region is CASSKALLSRKVGGYTF. CDR3 bases: TGTGCCAGCAGCAAAGCGCTTTTATCTAGAAAAGTGGGTGGCTACACCTTC.

This clonotype was observed many times. V gene TRBV10-3 combines with J gene TRBJ1-2; a possible D gene is TRBD1 (5 bases). V was trimmed by 3 bases and J by 3 bases, leaving 8 bases between them. The CDR3 totals 13 residues. Germline CDR1 ENHRY, CDR2 SYGVKD. For the CDR3, the DNA is TGTGCCATCAGTGACAGGGAAGACTATGGCTACACCTTC. Translating it yields CAISDREDYGYTF.

This clonotype was seen many times. This chain connects TRBV6-1 to TRBJ1-4; a weak D match, TRBD1 (5 bases). The length of the CDR3 is 15 residues. CDR1 is MNHNS, CDR2 SASEGT, per germline. Trimming left V 7 bases short and J 0 bases short, with 12 bases between. The CDR3 region has the DNA TGTGCCAGCACCAACACAGGAGCAACTAATGAAAAACTGTTTTTT. Its protein is CASTNTGATNEKLFF.

This clonotype was seen many times. The chain uses TRBV12-3 or TRBV12-4 and TRBJ2-7; 10 positions match TRBD2. The CDR3 consists of 16 residues. The J segment lost 2 bases and the V segment lost 5 bases, leaving 9 bases of the junction unmatched. The CDR3, as DNA: TGTGCCAGCAGTCTAGTCCGCGGGACTAGCGCCTACGAGCAGTACTTC. This gives the protein CASSLVRGTSAYEQYF.

The sample holds a few counts of this clonotype. The chain carries TRBV4-2 and TRBJ2-1; D possibly uses TRBD1 or TRBD2 (5 bases each). Trimming removed 2 bases at V and 6 bases at J, with 11 bases between. The CDR3 length is 14 residues. In germline, CDR1 is LGHNA, CDR2 YNFKEQ. The CDR3 loop is CASSQSVGGNEQFF. The CDR3 bases are TGTGCCAGCAGCCAATCGGTTGGGGGCAATGAGCAGTTCTTC.

Comments on this clonotype: This may arise from a read error, as a much more abundant clone is one base away. V is TRBV5-1 and J is TRBJ1-2; D is uncertain. CDR1 and CDR2 from the germline V gene are SGHRS and YFSETQ. The CDR3 is made up of 16 amino acids. CDR3 sequence: CASSLEVTSSGYAYTF. CDR3 nucleotide sequence: TGCGCCAGCAGCTTGGAGGTCACCTCAAGCGGCTATGCCTACACCTTC.

There are a few counts of this clonotype. The genes are TRBV12-3 or TRBV12-4 and TRBJ1-5; perhaps TRBD1 as D (6 bases). Trimming stripped 5 bases from V and 4 bases from J, with 12 bases between. The CDR3 covers 14 residues. For the CDR3, the DNA is TGTGCCAGCAGTCGACAGGATCCGAATCAGCCCCAGCATTTT. This sequence encodes CASSRQDPNQPQHF.

This clonotype was counted many times. The rearrangement joins TRBV7-2 to TRBJ2-3; 9 bases agree with TRBD1. J was trimmed by 5 bases and V by 5 bases; bases with no gene match: 8. The CDR3 is 15 amino acids. Germline values: CDR1 SGHTA, CDR2 FQGNSA. The CDR3 loop reads CASSVTGGGLDTQYF. In nucleotides, the CDR3 is TGTGCCAGCAGCGTCACAGGGGGCGGCCTAGATACGCAGTATTTT.

The sample holds many counts of this clonotype. This sequence joins TRBV7-9 and TRBJ1-1; TRBD1 might be the D (5 bases). The ends were cut back, 4 bases at V and 6 bases at J, with 12 bases in the middle. CDR1 SEHNR and CDR2 FQNEAQ come from the germline V gene (reference sequence). The CDR3 sequence is 13 residues long. The CDR3 DNA follows: TGTGCCAGCAGCTCTCCGGGGGAAGCTGAAGCTTTCTTT. It codes for CASSSPGEAEAFF.

Concerning this clonotype itself: The junction and the germline gene differ at one end; a read error may be behind it. The genes are TRBV14 and TRBJ2-7; 9 bases align to TRBD1. Germline CDR1 SGHDN, CDR2 FVKESK. The CDR3 runs 15 residues. The CDR3 loop is CASSHPGTGIYEEYF. As DNA, the CDR3 is TGTGCCAGCAGCCACCCCGGGACAGGGATCTACGAGGAGTACTTC.

The V call is TRBV3-1, the J call TRBJ1-2; possibly TRBD1 for D (6 bases). The germline V and J ends were trimmed by 4 bases and 8 bases, with 17 bases remaining between them. The CDR3 length is 14 residues. CDR1 and CDR2 from the germline V gene are LGHDT and YNNKEL (reference sequence). CDR3 amino acids: CASSLREAGVGYTF. The CDR3 region has the DNA TGTGCCAGCAGCCTCCGCGAGGCAGGGGTCGGCTACACCTTC.

A single count supports this clonotype. This may come from a read error, since a much larger clone is one base off. V is TRBV28 and J is TRBJ2-7; D ambiguous. The CDR3 length is 12 residues. Germline CDR1 and CDR2: MDHEN and SYDVKM. CDR3 bases: TGTGCCAACAGTCCGACCATCTACGAGCAGTACTTC. Protein sequence: CANSPTIYEQYF.

This chain connects TRBV3-1 to TRBJ2-3; maybe TRBD2 (6 bases). The V end was cut by 1 base, the J end by 5 bases, with 10 bases between. The germline gives CDR1 LGHDT, CDR2 YNNKEL (reference sequence). The CDR3 consists of 14 residues. Here the CDR3 DNA reads TGTGCCAGCAGCCAAGCGGGGGAAAGAGATACGCAGTATTTT. Its translation is CASSQAGERDTQYF.

There are many counts of this clonotype. This chain uses TRBV20-1 with TRBJ2-7; 8 bases fit TRBD2. Germline lookup yields CDR1 DFQATT and CDR2 SNEGSKA (reference sequence). This CDR3 has 14 amino acids. After removal of 5 bases from V and 6 bases from J, the junction contained 12 bases not matched to a gene. The CDR3, as DNA: TGCAGTGCTTCGGGAGGGGGTGGTCTTCTCGAGCAGTACTTC. It specifies CSASGGGGLLEQYF.